The clone carrying this T cell receptor beta chain has only a few counts. Its antigen remains unknown. Sequenced with the Oncomine TCR Beta short-read assay was DNA taken from cultured CD4+ T cells. Once CD4+ T cells had been cultured, genomic DNA was extracted from them. Via MiXCR, TCRdb re-called the PCR reads, giving one row per CDR3 protein. The sample shows some 10,000 distinct CDR3 sequences, around 29% of them seen only once. This CDR3 region has 14 residues. V was trimmed by 8 bases and J by 0 bases, leaving 14 bases between them. Germline CDR1 and CDR2: SNHLY and FYNNEI. The data were obtained in a study of vaccination and CD4 T cells after COVID-19. In the study overall: Everyone enrolled got two doses of BNT162b2 or mRNA-1273 vaccine.

Treatment: approximately nine-day PBMC culture with coronavirus spike peptide pools or control peptides (ViraFEST assay). These CD4+ T cells came from an unexposed donor, sampled before the COVID-19 pandemic (2011-2018). PBMC cultures, at a few million cells per well, received roughly 10 IU/ml IL-2 and about 10 ug/ml peptide pools. When around nine days of culture had elapsed, CD4+ T cells were isolated by negative selection. This sequence originates from a human donor in good health. Material for sequencing was CD4+ T cells from blood, cultured in vitro. The V gene is TRBV2, the J gene TRBJ2-7; no clear D gene. The DNA of the CDR3 is TGTGCCAGCTATGCCGGATCAAGCTCCTACGAGCAGTACTTC. Translating gives CASYAGSSSYEQYF. Looking up the rest from reference TRBV2 and TRBJ2-7 gives the full variable domain: EPEVTQTPSHQVTQMGQEVILRCVPISNHLYFYWYRQILGQKVEFLVSFYNNEISEKSEIFDDQFSVERPDGSNFTLKIRSTKLEDSAMYFCASYAGSSSYEQYFGPGTRLTVT.